This passage covers 11 T cell receptor beta chains from one sample sequenced in a study of blood T cell repertoires in COVID-19. This table comes from immunoSEQ multiplex PCR, and its TCRdb copy is limited to in-frame clones, with some not included. Seen here are about 110,000 clones, roughly 85% observed once, and the top ten hold about 1.3%. Sequencing was carried out using peripheral blood. The source is a man between 40 and 49 years old with acute or convalescent COVID-19.

The chain has TRBV7-2 and TRBJ2-2; TRBD2 matches 13 bases. V was pared by 3 bases and J by 9 bases, with 16 bases of the junction left unmatched. CDR1 and CDR2 from the germline V gene are SGHTA and FQGNSA. The CDR3 has 19 residues. This CDR3 reads CASSFKPRTSGGRGRELFF. The CDR3 DNA is TGTGCCAGCAGCTTCAAACCCCGGACTAGCGGGGGACGAGGAAGGGAGCTGTTTTTT.

V and J are TRBV18 and TRBJ1-5; a weak D match, TRBD1 (6 bases). The V end was cut by 2 bases, the J end by 4 bases, with 9 bases between. CDR3 length: 14 residues. Germline V gene lookup returns CDR1 KGHSH and CDR2 LQKENI. The CDR3 reads CASSPDRLNQPQHF. In DNA, the CDR3 is TGTGCCAGCTCACCAGACAGGCTAAATCAGCCCCAGCATTTT. Full variable domain (rest looked up from reference TRBV18 and TRBJ1-5): NAGVMQNPRHLVRRRGQEARLRCSPMKGHSHVYWYRQLPEEGLKFMVYLQKENIIDESGMPKERFSAEFPKEGPSILRIQQVVRGDSAAYFCASSPDRLNQPQHFGDGTRLSIL.

The chain employs TRBV7-9 and TRBJ2-5, with a possible D match to TRBD1 (5 bases). CDR1 SEHNR and CDR2 FQNEAQ come from the germline V gene (reference sequence). The CDR3 runs to 14 residues. Trimming removed 3 bases from V and 4 bases from J, with 12 bases in between. The CDR3 loop reads CASSFLGVGETQYF. CDR3 sequence (DNA): TGTGCCAGCAGCTTCCTAGGGGTTGGAGAGACCCAGTACTTC. The variable domain in full, with the rest retrieved from reference TRBV7-9 and TRBJ2-5, is DTGVSQNPRHKITKRGQNVTFRCDPISEHNRLYWYRQTLGQGPEFLTYFQNEAQLEKSRLLSDRFSAERPKGSFSTLEIQRTEQGDSAMYLCASSFLGVGETQYFGPGTRLLVL.

The chain couples TRBV27 to TRBJ2-5; no firm D call. The CDR3 extends over 16 amino acids. With 5 bases removed from V and 1 base from J, the gap between germline ends came to 17 bases. CDR1 is MNHEY, CDR2 SMNVEV, per germline (reference sequence). The CDR3 spells CASSQLGPSFQETQYF. The CDR3 coding sequence is TGTGCCAGCAGTCAACTTGGTCCAAGCTTCCAAGAGACCCAGTACTTC.

The chain uses TRBV7-2 and TRBJ1-1; 11 positions agree with TRBD1. J gave up 4 bases and V 4 bases, and 11 bases lay outside the gene matches. The V gene's germline CDR1 is SGHTA and CDR2 FQGNSA. This CDR3 is built from 17 residues. The chain's CDR3 is CASSSDRGPFRGTEAFF. The CDR3 nucleotides read TGTGCCAGCAGCTCGGACAGGGGGCCTTTCAGAGGCACTGAAGCTTTCTTT.

The rearrangement uses TRBV4-3 and TRBJ2-1, with D tentatively TRBD1 (5 bases). Per germline, CDR1 LGHNA and CDR2 YSLEER. The CDR3 length is 15 residues. V was clipped by 1 base and J by 1 base, with 8 bases between them. Here the CDR3 reads CASSQVRESYNEQFF. DNA for the CDR3: TGCGCCAGCAGCCAAGTCAGGGAATCCTACAATGAGCAGTTCTTC.

The chain uses TRBV19 and TRBJ1-5; D unclear. V was trimmed by 1 base and J by 7 bases, leaving 11 bases between them. This CDR3 is built from 14 residues. In germline, CDR1 is LNHDA, CDR2 SQIVND (reference sequence). The CDR3 sequence is CASSIAGGRQPQHF. The CDR3 DNA sequence: TGTGCCAGTAGTATAGCGGGAGGGCGACAGCCCCAGCATTTT.

This chain joins TRBV5-5 and TRBJ2-1; possible D gene TRBD2, 6 bases. CDR1 is SGHKS, CDR2 YYEKEE, per germline (reference sequence). The CDR3 loop spans 14 amino acids. Trimming removed 2 bases at V and 8 bases at J, with 14 bases between. The CDR3 nucleotides are TGTGCCAGCAGCTTAAGGACTACCGGGGATGAGCAGTTCTTC. Its protein product is CASSLRTTGDEQFF.

The J gene is TRBJ2-7, the V gene TRBV5-6, with D possibly TRBD1 on 5 matching bases. Between the trimmed V and J ends, which lost 4 bases and 6 bases, there was a span of 14 bases. Germline loops: CDR1 SGHDT, CDR2 YYEEEE. The CDR3 length is 13 residues. This chain's CDR3 is CASSPWGPGEQYF. The DNA for the CDR3 is TGTGCCAGCAGCCCATGGGGCCCCGGCGAGCAGTACTTC.

The DNA of the CDR3 is TGTGCCAGCAGTACAGGTCCCCTAGGGGAAAAACTGTTTTTT. Its protein is CASSTGPLGEKLFF. The rearrangement uses TRBV6-5 and TRBJ1-4; possibly TRBD1 for D (5 bases). V was pared by 5 bases and J by 8 bases, with 15 bases between. The germline V gene has CDR1 MNHEY and CDR2 SVGAGI. The CDR3 consists of 14 residues.

The chain carries TRBV5-5 and TRBJ2-2, with 7 nucleotides matching TRBD1. V was clipped by 0 bases and J by 4 bases; unmatched bases: 3. This CDR3 comprises 15 residues. Germline V lookup: CDR1 SGHKS, CDR2 YYEKEE (reference sequence). The CDR3 sequence is CASSLGGTATGELFF. The CDR3, as DNA: TGTGCCAGCAGCTTGGGGGGGACAGCCACCGGGGAGCTGTTTTTT.